Listed here are 5 T cell receptor beta chains from one sample, sequenced in a study of blood T cell repertoires in COVID-19. TCRdb keeps only in-frame clones here, not all; method: immunoSEQ multiplex PCR. The repertoire has some 64,000 clones, about 70% of them found once; the top ten carry 4% to 5.5%. The sample was peripheral blood. The receptors come from a human donor in a cohort sampled during active COVID-19.

The rearrangement uses TRBV5-4 and TRBJ2-3, with D perhaps matching TRBD1 (6 bases). Trimming took off 4 bases at V and 0 bases at J, with 15 bases between the two ends. The CDR3 has 16 residues. In germline, CDR1 is SGHNT, CDR2 YYREEE (reference sequence). The CDR3 sequence is CASSPTGFISTDTQYF. The CDR3 coding sequence is TGTGCCAGCAGCCCGACAGGATTTATTAGCACAGATACGCAGTATTTT.

The chain has TRBV14 and TRBJ2-5; 11 bases align to TRBD2. This CDR3 contains 17 residues. The trim removed 2 bases at V and 4 bases at J, leaving 9 bases unmatched. Germline CDR1 SGHDN, CDR2 FVKESK. The CDR3 reads CASSQRVSGGAGETQYF. The CDR3 nucleotides are TGTGCCAGCAGCCAAAGGGTTAGCGGGGGGGCGGGAGAGACCCAGTACTTC.

This clone was seen a handful of times. This chain joins TRBV19 and TRBJ2-3; 8 positions agree with TRBD2. This CDR3 contains 13 residues. The germline gives CDR1 LNHDA, CDR2 SQIVND (reference sequence). With V trimmed by 4 bases and J by 4 bases, 1 base remained unmatched. The CDR3, as DNA: TGTGCCAGTAGTAACGGGGGGGCAGATACGCAGTATTTT. It yields the protein CASSNGGADTQYF.

The CDR3 DNA follows: TGTGCCAGCAGTTCAGGGACAGCCTTCTATGGCTACACCTTC. This gives the protein CASSSGTAFYGYTF. V usage is TRBV6-5 and J usage is TRBJ1-2, with 7 positions matching TRBD1. V was pared by 4 bases and J by 4 bases, with 6 bases of the junction left unmatched. Per germline, CDR1 MNHEY and CDR2 SVGAGI. The CDR3 has 14 amino acids.

The chain recombines TRBV19 with TRBJ2-1; possibly TRBD1 for D (6 bases). This CDR3 is 13 amino acids long. V lost 5 bases, J lost 6 bases, and 11 bases lay in between. The germline CDR1 and CDR2 sequences are LNHDA and SQIVND (reference sequence). Here the CDR3 DNA reads TGTGCCAGTAGTCCTGGGGGCCTCAATGAGCAGTTCTTC. Its protein product is CASSPGGLNEQFF.